The 14 T cell receptor beta chains below were found in one sample sequenced in a study of vaccination and CD4 T cells after COVID-19. Treatment reported: approximately nine-day PBMC culture with coronavirus spike peptide pools or control peptides (ViraFEST assay). At the Johns Hopkins FTIC core, DNA taken from cultured CD4+ T cells was sequenced by way of the Oncomine TCR Beta short-read assay. MiXCR, applied by TCRdb to the PCR reads, yields one record per CDR3 protein. The sample shows 20,000 to 30,000 distinct CDR3 sequences, roughly 62% of them seen only once. Their specific antigens are unknown. The specimen comprised CD4+ T cells from blood, cultured in vitro, sampled after SARS-CoV-2 vaccination. The receptors were sampled from a human donor who received a COVID-19 vaccine.

The V gene is TRBV20-1, the J gene TRBJ2-1; D is perhaps TRBD1 (5 bases). The V end was cut by 4 bases, the J end by 6 bases, with 19 bases between. The CDR3 runs 15 residues. Germline CDR1 reads DFQATT; CDR2 reads SNEGSKA (reference sequence). Written as DNA, the CDR3 is TGCAGTGCTAAAGGATCAGGGTTGTGGGGCAATGAGCAGTTCTTC. Translation: CSAKGSGLWGNEQFF.

In its sample, this clonotype was seen a few times. This chain links TRBV7-3 with TRBJ2-5, with 10 bases lining up with TRBD1. The V and J ends lost 9 bases and 5 bases, in that order; junction bases with no gene match: 6. Germline assignment: CDR1 SGHTA and CDR2 FQGTGA. The CDR3 consists of 13 residues. In DNA, the CDR3 is TGTGCCAGTTCGGGGGACAGGGGCGAGACCCAGTACTTC. It codes for CASSGDRGETQYF.

The chain uses TRBV30 and TRBJ1-2; a possible D gene is TRBD1 (5 bases). The length of the CDR3 is 13 residues. V lost 4 bases and J lost 0, with 9 bases in between. Germline CDR1 and CDR2: GTSNPN and SVGIG (reference sequence). CDR3 region: CAWTQTANYGYTF. CDR3 in DNA: TGTGCCTGGACCCAGACAGCTAACTATGGCTACACCTTC. Combining the CDR3 with reference TRBV30 and TRBJ1-2 gives the whole variable domain SQTIHQWPATLVQPVGSPLSLECTVEGTSNPNLYWYRQAAGRGLQLLFYSVGIGQISSEVPQNLSASRPQDRQFILSSKKLLLSDSGFYLCAWTQTANYGYTFGSGTRLTVV.

This clonotype was counted a few times. J is TRBJ2-3 and V is TRBV24-1; 9 positions match TRBD2. Germline V gives CDR1 KGHDR, CDR2 SFDVKD. The V and J ends lost 3 bases and 3 bases, in that order; junction bases with no gene match: 0. This CDR3 has 14 amino acids. In DNA, the CDR3 is TGTGCCACCAGTGATACTAGCGGGACAGATACGCAGTATTTT. Encoded protein: CATSDTSGTDTQYF.

This clonotype was counted only a few times. This chain connects TRBV12-3 or TRBV12-4 to TRBJ1-6; 7 positions agree with TRBD1. This CDR3 is built from 18 residues. V trimming: 6 bases; J trimming: 0 bases; junction bases outside the gene matches: 11. The CDR3 coding sequence is TGTGCCAGCAGCCGCACGGGACAGAGAAGCTCCTATAATTCACCCCTCCACTTT. Protein: CASSRTGQRSSYNSPLHF.

This clonotype was picked up one time. The CDR3 bases are TGTGCCAGCAGCCAAGATTCAACCGATGTGAGGACCTTC. Residues: CASSQDSTDVRTF. V is TRBV3-1 and J is TRBJ1-2, with D uncertain. The CDR3 has 13 residues. Trimming removed 0 bases at V and 14 bases at J, with 16 bases between. Germline values: CDR1 LGHDT, CDR2 YNNKEL (reference sequence). The complete variable domain, with remaining parts taken from reference TRBV3-1 and TRBJ1-2, reads DTAVSQTPKYLVTQMGNDKSIKCEQNLGHDTMYWYKQDSKKFLKIMFSYNNKELIINETVPNRFSPKSPDKAHLNLHINSLELGDSAVYFCASSQDSTDVRTFGSGTRLTVV.

The rearrangement uses TRBV27 and TRBJ2-1, with a tentative D call TRBD2 (9 bases). Trimming stripped 5 bases from V and 8 bases from J, with 31 bases between. This CDR3 has 19 residues. Germline V CDR1 and CDR2: MNHEY, SMNVEV (reference sequence). CDR3 DNA sequence: TGTGCCAGCAGTCCCTCGGACAGGGTATGGCTAGCGGGGAGGGATGAGCAGTTCTTC. Translated: CASSPSDRVWLAGRDEQFF.

The chain employs TRBV20-1 and TRBJ2-7; the D call may be TRBD1 or TRBD2 (5 bases each). The CDR3 sequence is 15 residues long. Germline CDR1 reads DFQATT; CDR2 reads SNEGSKA (reference sequence). Between the trimmed V and J ends, which lost 6 bases and 0 bases, there was a span of 18 bases. This chain's CDR3 is CSAWTGTLSSYEQYF. The CDR3 bases are TGCAGTGCGTGGACCGGGACCCTAAGCTCCTACGAGCAGTACTTC.

There are a few counts of this clonotype. The chain links TRBV7-9 to TRBJ2-1; TRBD2 aligns across 11 bases. After removal of 1 base from V and 6 bases from J, the junction contained 2 bases not matched to a gene. The CDR3 consists of 15 residues. Germline CDR1 reads SEHNR; CDR2 reads FQNEAQ (reference sequence). As DNA, the CDR3 is TGTGCCAGCAGCTTAGGACTAGCGGGGACCAATGAGCAGTTCTTC. Its protein is CASSLGLAGTNEQFF.

The chain employs TRBV20-1 and TRBJ1-1, with 8 nucleotides matching TRBD1. The trim removed 2 bases at V and 3 bases at J, leaving 8 bases unmatched. In germline, CDR1 is DFQATT, CDR2 SNEGSKA (reference sequence). The CDR3 runs to 15 residues. Written as DNA, the CDR3 is TGCAGTGCTAGATATCCTCCGGACAGGGACACTGAAGCTTTCTTT. It is translated as CSARYPPDRDTEAFF.

The chain carries TRBV6-5 and TRBJ1-2; D is unresolved. The V gene lost 4 bases and the J gene lost 2 bases, with 8 bases spanning the gap. Germline V gene sequence: CDR1 MNHEY, CDR2 SVGAGI. CDR3 length: 13 amino acids. As DNA, the CDR3 is TGTGCCAGCAGTTCCACATCGAACTATGGCTACACCTTC. As protein: CASSSTSNYGYTF.

This chain uses TRBV11-3 with TRBJ2-7; D unclear. The V and J ends lost 0 bases and 6 bases respectively, with 12 bases between them. CDR1 is SGHNT and CDR2 is YENEEA in the germline V gene. The CDR3 runs 14 residues. In DNA, the CDR3 is TGTGCCAGCAGCTTAGACCCAAATTTGTCCGAGCAGTACTTC. Translation gives CASSLDPNLSEQYF.

DNA of the CDR3: TGTGCCAGCAGCCCCGCTAGCGAGGGTCCCGCTAGGACCCAGTACTTC. It encodes CASSPASEGPARTQYF. V is TRBV7-2 and J is TRBJ2-5; possibly TRBD2 for D (6 bases). Germline lookup yields CDR1 SGHTA and CDR2 FQGNSA. This CDR3 is 16 amino acids long. V lost 5 bases to trimming and J lost 7 bases, with 23 bases between them.

The rearrangement joins TRBV5-4 to TRBJ2-5; 14 bases agree with TRBD2. CDR3 length: 15 amino acids. The junction had 3 bases not matched to a gene; V was cut back by 1 base and J by 7 bases. Germline-derived CDR1 and CDR2 are SGHNT and YYREEE (reference sequence). This CDR3 is CASSLLTSGGVTQYF. As DNA, the CDR3 is TGTGCCAGCAGCTTGTTGACTAGCGGGGGGGTGACCCAGTACTTC.